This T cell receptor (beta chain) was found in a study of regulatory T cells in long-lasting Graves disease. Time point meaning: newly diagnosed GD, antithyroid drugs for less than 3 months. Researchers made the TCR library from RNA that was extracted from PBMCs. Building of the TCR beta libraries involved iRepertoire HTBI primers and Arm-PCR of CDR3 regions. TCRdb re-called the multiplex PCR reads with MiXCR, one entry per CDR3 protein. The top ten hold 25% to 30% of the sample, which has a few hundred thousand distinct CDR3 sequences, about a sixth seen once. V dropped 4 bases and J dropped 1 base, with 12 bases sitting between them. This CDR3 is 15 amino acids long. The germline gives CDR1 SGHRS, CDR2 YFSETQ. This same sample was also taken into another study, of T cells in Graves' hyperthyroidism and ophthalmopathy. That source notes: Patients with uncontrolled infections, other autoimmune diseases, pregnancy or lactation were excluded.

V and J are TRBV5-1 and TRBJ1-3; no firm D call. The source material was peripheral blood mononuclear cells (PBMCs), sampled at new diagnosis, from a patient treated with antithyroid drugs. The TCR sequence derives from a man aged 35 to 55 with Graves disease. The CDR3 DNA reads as TGCGCCAGCAGCGCCTCCCCGAATTCTGGAAACACCATATATTTT. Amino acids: CASSASPNSGNTIYF.